Described below is a single TCR beta chain sequence and its context. These data come from a study of blood T cell repertoires in COVID-19. Recruited during active infection, patients (from Seattle) were subsequently followed longitudinally. In the authors' methods: Researchers report that nucleated cell counts were estimated from reference gene primer amplification. Assay: immunoSEQ multiplex PCR; the TCRdb copy retains only in-frame clones and omits some. V and J calls plus clone size are reproduced from that table; the DNA served to infer D and trimming. The data hold around 300,000 clones, with approximately 90% observed a single time. The sequencing input was peripheral blood. This clonotype originated in a woman aged 25 to 39 with COVID-19, enrolled during active disease.

In nucleotides, the CDR3 is TGTGCCAGCTCACCAAGGACGGACACCTACGAGCAGTACTTC. It encodes CASSPRTDTYEQYF. The chain has TRBV18 and TRBJ2-7; tentatively, D is TRBD1 (5 bases). The germline CDR1 and CDR2 sequences are KGHSH and LQKENI. Trimming took 2 bases from V and 2 from J, leaving 10 bases between them. CDR3 length: 14 residues.